The clone carrying this T cell receptor beta chain was counted at least ten times. Antigen: not known. The sample originates from a study of T cell repertoires in cytomegalovirus infection. Study overall: CMV infection and matching HLA type were both indicated by public TCR beta signatures.

Study-wide results and caveats: Using cumulative public TCR beta family frequency, the authors identified those who carried CMV together with the relevant HLA. CMV-specific TCR beta clonotypes restricted by HLA-C were the ones dominating the ex vivo response.

TCRdb reprocessed the reads with MiXCR, giving one entry per CDR3 protein. The table has 450,000 to 600,000 distinct CDR3 sequences, about 10% seen once. The germline CDR1 and CDR2 sequences are SGHTA and FQGNSA. Trimming left V 5 bases short and J 3 bases short, with 2 bases between. The CDR3 covers 11 residues. The material sequenced was PBMCs. The TCR was taken from a human donor in good health (CMV status not recorded). Some clones in this sample may be carry-over from other donors' samples. The chain joins TRBV7-2 to TRBJ2-1; D not certain. The DNA for the CDR3 is TGTGCCAGCAGCAACTACAATGAGCAGTTCTTC. Translating it yields CASSNYNEQFF.